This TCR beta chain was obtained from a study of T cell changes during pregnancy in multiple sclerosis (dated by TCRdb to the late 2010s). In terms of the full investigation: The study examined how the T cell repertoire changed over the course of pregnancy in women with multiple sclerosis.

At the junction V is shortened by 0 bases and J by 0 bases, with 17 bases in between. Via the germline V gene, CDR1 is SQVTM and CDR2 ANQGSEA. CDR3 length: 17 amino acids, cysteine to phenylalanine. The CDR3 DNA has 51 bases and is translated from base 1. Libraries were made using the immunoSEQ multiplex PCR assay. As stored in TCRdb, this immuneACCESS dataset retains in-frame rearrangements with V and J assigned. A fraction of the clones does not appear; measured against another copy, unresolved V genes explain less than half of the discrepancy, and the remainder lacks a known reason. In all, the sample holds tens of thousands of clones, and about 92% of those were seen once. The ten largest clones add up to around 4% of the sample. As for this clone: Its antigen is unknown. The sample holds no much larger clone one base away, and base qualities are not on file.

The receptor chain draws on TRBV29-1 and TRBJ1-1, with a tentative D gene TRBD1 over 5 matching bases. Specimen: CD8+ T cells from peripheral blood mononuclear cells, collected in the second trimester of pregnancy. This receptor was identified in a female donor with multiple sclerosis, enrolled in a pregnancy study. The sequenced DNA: TGCAGCGTTGAAGACCTCAACCCCAGGGATATGAACACTGAAGCTTTCTTT. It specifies CSVEDLNPRDMNTEAFF.